Following are 21 T cell receptor beta chains from one sample sequenced in a study of identical twins. TCRdb ran MiXCR on the 5' RACE reads and lists one entry per CDR3 protein. In the table there are hundreds of thousands of distinct CDR3 sequences, about 12% of which are singletons. A further study also used this sample, focusing on yellow fever vaccine responses in identical twins.

Material: PBMCs. These receptors were collected from a woman in her late teens or twenties in good health.

This clonotype was counted at least ten times. This rearrangement joins TRBV5-1 to TRBJ2-5; TRBD2 matches at 9 bases. Germline assignment: CDR1 SGHRS and CDR2 YFSETQ. Losses at the gene ends were 1 base for V and 1 base for J; bases not matched to a gene: 11. The length of the CDR3 is 18 residues. CDR3 in amino acids: CASSLYVSGRGAQETQYF. The CDR3 DNA reads as TGCGCCAGCAGCTTGTATGTTAGCGGGAGAGGGGCCCAAGAGACCCAGTACTTC.

The CDR3 nucleotides read TGTGCCAGCAGTCCAATAGCGGGGGGCCTTCAAGAGACCCAGTACTTC. Translated: CASSPIAGGLQETQYF. The chain couples TRBV12-3 or TRBV12-4 to TRBJ2-5; 10 bases are shared with TRBD2. This CDR3 is 16 amino acids long. Trimming at V came to 5 bases and at J to 2 bases, leaving 8 bases not matched to a gene.

This clonotype was recorded at least ten times. The chain recombines TRBV12-3 or TRBV12-4 with TRBJ1-1; tentative D call: TRBD1 (6 bases). This CDR3 spans 12 amino acids. V was trimmed by 7 bases and J by 7 bases, leaving 13 bases between them. CDR3 in DNA: TGTGCCAGCAACCCAGGGGCTTTTGAAGCTTTCTTT. It specifies CASNPGAFEAFF.

There are a few counts of this clonotype. V is TRBV28 and J is TRBJ1-1; D is undetermined. Germline V gives CDR1 MDHEN, CDR2 SYDVKM. The ends were cut back, 5 bases at V and 1 base at J, with 8 bases in the middle. The CDR3 contains 13 residues. Written as DNA, the CDR3 is TGTGCCAGCAGTGGACGGGCGAACACTGAAGCTTTCTTT. Protein product: CASSGRANTEAFF. The complete variable domain, with remaining parts taken from reference TRBV28 and TRBJ1-1, reads DVKVTQSSRYLVKRTGEKVFLECVQDMDHENMFWYRQDPGLGLRLIYFSYDVKMKEKGDIPEGYSVSREKKERFSLILESASTNQTSMYLCASSGRANTEAFFGQGTRLTVV.

The rearrangement joins TRBV6-1 to TRBJ2-1; TRBD1 or TRBD2 may be the D gene (5 bases each). The CDR3 has 15 amino acids. Germline V lookup: CDR1 MNHNS, CDR2 SASEGT. The ends were cut back, 5 bases at V and 2 bases at J, with 13 bases in the middle. The CDR3: CASSPGRGAYNEQFF. For the CDR3, the DNA is TGTGCCAGCAGTCCGGGACGTGGGGCCTACAATGAGCAGTTCTTC.

The table lists this clonotype with a few counts. J is TRBJ2-3 and V is TRBV5-1, with 8 bases aligning to TRBD2. The germline V gene has CDR1 SGHRS and CDR2 YFSETQ. Losses at the gene ends were 2 bases for V and 2 bases for J; bases not matched to a gene: 4. The CDR3 contains 15 residues. The DNA for the CDR3 is TGCGCCAGCAGCTTCGGAGCGGGGGACACAGATACGCAGTATTTT. Translating gives CASSFGAGDTDTQYF.

This clonotype was recorded many times. This sequence joins TRBV20-1 and TRBJ2-1; 11 nucleotides line up with TRBD2. Germline lookup yields CDR1 DFQATT and CDR2 SNEGSKA (reference sequence). With 1 base clipped from V and 5 bases from J, the junction kept 4 bases outside the gene matches. The CDR3 consists of 15 residues. The CDR3 here is CSARVPLAGDNEQFF. For the CDR3, the DNA is TGCAGTGCTAGAGTCCCACTAGCGGGGGACAATGAGCAGTTCTTC.

This clonotype was counted at least ten times. The chain links TRBV3-1 to TRBJ2-2; 7 positions match TRBD1. With V trimmed by 6 bases and J by 0 bases, 13 bases remained unmatched. The CDR3 consists of 18 residues. The germline gives CDR1 LGHDT, CDR2 YNNKEL (reference sequence). CDR3 in DNA: TGTGCCAGCAGACCATATATGACAGGGCCTTCGAACACCGGGGAGCTGTTTTTT. This sequence encodes CASRPYMTGPSNTGELFF.

There are a few counts of this clonotype. The gene calls are TRBV20-1 and TRBJ2-5, with D perhaps matching TRBD2 (6 bases). With 1 base removed from V and 2 bases from J, the gap between germline ends came to 11 bases. The germline V gene has CDR1 DFQATT and CDR2 SNEGSKA (reference sequence). The CDR3 is 14 residues long. CDR3 bases: TGCAGTGCTAGAGTCGTACTAGCTCAAGAGACCCAGTACTTC. This translates into CSARVVLAQETQYF.

This chain joins TRBV6-5 and TRBJ1-5; tentatively, D is TRBD1 (6 bases). The CDR3 covers 16 residues. The V and J ends lost 4 bases and 6 bases respectively, with 19 bases between them. Germline CDR1 MNHEY, CDR2 SVGAGI. The CDR3, as DNA: TGTGCCAGCAGTTCGACCCTGTGGGGGGCAGGTCAGCCCCAGCATTTT. It is translated as CASSSTLWGAGQPQHF.

This clonotype was detected a few times. The V and J genes are TRBV21-1 and TRBJ2-7; the DNA was not used to check the table's D call, TRBD1. TRBV21-1 is shown as a pseudogene. This CDR3 has 14 residues. The CDR3 loop is CASSRGHRSYEQYV. The CDR3 coding sequence is TGTGCCAGCTCCCGGGGGCACCGCTCCTACGAGCAGTACGTC.

This clonotype was seen only a few times. This chain uses TRBV28 with TRBJ2-3, with 8 bases matching TRBD1. This CDR3 contains 20 residues. The V gene's germline CDR1 is MDHEN and CDR2 SYDVKM. Trimming took 0 bases from V and 2 from J; bases not matched to a gene: 16. The CDR3 nucleotides are TGTGCCAGCAGTTTATGGGGGGCCCCCCGACAGGGGAATATCACAGATACGCAGTATTTT. Protein: CASSLWGAPRQGNITDTQYF. The entire variable domain, with the rest obtained from reference TRBV28 and TRBJ2-3, is as follows: DVKVTQSSRYLVKRTGEKVFLECVQDMDHENMFWYRQDPGLGLRLIYFSYDVKMKEKGDIPEGYSVSREKKERFSLILESASTNQTSMYLCASSLWGAPRQGNITDTQYFGPGTRLTVL.

Only a few counts were recorded for this clonotype. The chain combines TRBV13 with TRBJ1-4; D not resolved. Trimming left V 5 bases short and J 0 bases short, with 10 bases between. CDR1 is PRHDT, CDR2 FYEKMQ, per germline (reference sequence). The length of the CDR3 is 15 residues. DNA of the CDR3: TGTGCCAGCAGCCCGCGGATAGCAACTAATGAAAAACTGTTTTTT. Residues: CASSPRIATNEKLFF.

The gene calls are TRBV7-8 and TRBJ1-5, with TRBD1 matching over 7 bases. The germline CDR1 and CDR2 sequences are SGHVS and FQNEAQ. CDR3 size: 13 residues. Unmatched junction bases numbered 3, after V lost 4 bases and J lost 6 bases. Here the CDR3 DNA reads TGTGCCAGCAGCTCCGAGGGGGCTCAGCCCCAGCATTTT. Amino acid sequence: CASSSEGAQPQHF. The full variable domain, rest sourced from reference TRBV7-8 and TRBJ1-5, is GAGVSQSPRYKVAKRGQDVALRCDPISGHVSLFWYQQALGQGPEFLTYFQNEAQLDKSGLPSDRFFAERPEGSVSTLKIQRTQQEDSAVYLCASSSEGAQPQHFGDGTRLSIL.

The rearrangement joins TRBV7-9 to TRBJ2-5; D gene unclear. The germline V gene encodes CDR1 SEHNR and CDR2 FQNEAQ (reference sequence). This CDR3 has 17 amino acids. Trimming left V 4 bases short and J 2 bases short, with 20 bases between. The CDR3 DNA reads as TGTGCCAGCAGCTCCGGAAAGATCTACCTGGGGCAAGAGACCCAGTACTTC. It encodes CASSSGKIYLGQETQYF.

This clonotype was counted between two and nine times. The rearrangement uses TRBV20-1 and TRBJ2-1; D tentatively fits TRBD1 or TRBD2 (5 bases each). Trimming shortened V by 0 bases and J by 12 bases, and 12 bases separated the two germline ends. This CDR3 comprises 12 residues. From germline, CDR1 is DFQATT and CDR2 SNEGSKA (reference sequence). CDR3 coding DNA: TGCAGTGCTAGAGAGGGACCTGACGGGCAGTTCTTC. Amino acids: CSAREGPDGQFF.

This clonotype was recorded a few times. The chain is built from TRBV6-5 and TRBJ1-6; D remains unclear. Per the germline V gene, CDR1 is MNHEY and CDR2 is SVGAGI. The germline V and J ends were trimmed by 0 bases and 8 bases, with 5 bases remaining between them. The CDR3 contains 13 residues. The CDR3 loop reads CASSYSRDSPLHF. DNA of the CDR3: TGTGCCAGCAGTTACTCGAGGGATTCACCCCTCCACTTT.

This clonotype was picked up a small number of times. This CDR3 reads CATSRDLRATNQETQYF. DNA of the CDR3: TGTGCCACCAGCAGAGACTTAAGGGCCACCAACCAAGAGACCCAGTACTTC. V usage is TRBV15 and J usage is TRBJ2-5; D gene uncertain. V shed 0 bases and J shed 0 bases, with 14 bases lying between them. CDR1 and CDR2 (germline): LNHNV, YYDKDF (reference sequence). CDR3 length: 17 residues.

The chain joins TRBV24-1 to TRBJ1-1; maybe TRBD1 (5 bases). Germline loops: CDR1 KGHDR, CDR2 SFDVKD. Trimming removed 9 bases from V and 5 bases from J, with 15 bases in between. This CDR3 is 13 amino acids long. In DNA form, the CDR3 reads TGTGCCACCCGGGGGGAGGGTGTAACTGAAGCTTTCTTT. This translates into CATRGEGVTEAFF.

Only a few counts were recorded for this clonotype. This chain links TRBV29-1 with TRBJ1-1, with D possibly matching TRBD1 (5 bases). Germline CDR1 and CDR2: SQVTM and ANQGSEA. The V and J ends lost 7 bases and 1 base respectively, with 10 bases between them. This CDR3 spans 12 amino acids. The CDR3 reads CSAGHGNTEAFF. CDR3 nucleotides: TGCAGCGCCGGACACGGGAACACTGAAGCTTTCTTT.

This clonotype came up a few times. This chain links TRBV5-5 with TRBJ1-1; the D gene is possibly TRBD1 (5 bases). The CDR3 loop spans 14 amino acids. Looked up from germline, CDR1 is SGHKS and CDR2 is YYEKEE (reference sequence). V was trimmed by 7 bases and J by 2 bases, leaving 15 bases between them. Here the CDR3 reads CASGRQLLNTEAFF. DNA for the CDR3: TGTGCCAGCGGCAGACAGCTACTAAACACTGAAGCTTTCTTT.